This T cell receptor beta chain was retrieved from a study of Graves' ophthalmopathy and Graves' hyperthyroidism. The wider study: Before any treatment, peripheral blood was taken at the initial diagnosis.

Concerning this clonotype itself: The antigen remains unidentified.

Serum thyroxine and TRAb, along with clinical symptoms, thyroid ultrasound and orbital computed tomography, were what diagnosis relied on. RNA transcripts were the source from which TCR beta CDR3 regions were amplified. The workflow started with a first-round RT-PCR run with HTBI primers and then moved on to a second-round multiplex PCR. From the multiplex PCR reads, TCRdb called clonotypes with MiXCR, one entry per CDR3 protein. The data contain roughly 160,000 distinct CDR3 sequences, 35% to 45% of them singletons. Study findings and constraints: Blood also held most thyroid clonotypes expanded above 0.001 frequency. A 13-signature model separated ophthalmopathy from stable hyperthyroidism, reaching 85% to 90% sensitivity and 81.08% specificity cross-validated.

Germline V gives CDR1 MDHEN, CDR2 SYDVKM. The CDR3 contains 15 residues. With 3 bases clipped from V and 4 bases from J, the junction kept 6 bases outside the gene matches. The clonotype was recovered from a man aged 25 to 40 with Graves' ophthalmopathy. This chain links TRBV28 with TRBJ1-1; 9 positions match TRBD1. The sequencing input was peripheral blood. CDR3 in amino acids: CASSFQGTGITEAFF. The CDR3 nucleotides read TGTGCCAGCAGTTTCCAAGGGACAGGGATCACTGAAGCTTTCTTT. The whole variable domain, remainder taken from reference TRBV28 and TRBJ1-1, is DVKVTQSSRYLVKRTGEKVFLECVQDMDHENMFWYRQDPGLGLRLIYFSYDVKMKEKGDIPEGYSVSREKKERFSLILESASTNQTSMYLCASSFQGTGITEAFFGQGTRLTVV.